Listed here are 30 T cell receptor beta chains from one sample, sequenced in a study of blood T cell repertoires in COVID-19. Sequenced by immunoSEQ multiplex PCR; TCRdb stores in-frame clones only, minus some. Of fewer than 400,000 clones detected, approximately 88% appear once; the ten largest clones hold around 5%. Material: PBMCs or T cells enriched from blood (not recorded which). Source of these receptors: a man between 25 and 39 years old who had recovered from COVID-19.

V is TRBV5-1 and J is TRBJ2-3, with 7 bases that match TRBD1. This CDR3 region has 16 residues. The J segment lost 3 bases and the V segment lost 4 bases, leaving 11 bases of the junction unmatched. Germline CDR1 reads SGHRS; CDR2 reads YFSETQ. CDR3 sequence reads: CASSPRGGGGTDTQYF. DNA for the CDR3: TGCGCCAGCAGCCCCCGAGGGGGCGGTGGGACAGATACGCAGTATTTT. Complete variable domain (other parts from reference TRBV5-1 and TRBJ2-3): KAGVTQTPRYLIKTRGQQVTLSCSPISGHRSVSWYQQTPGQGLQFLFEYFSETQRNKGNFPGRFSGRQFSNSRSEMNVSTLELGDSALYLCASSPRGGGGTDTQYFGPGTRLTVL.

The chain employs TRBV25-1 and TRBJ1-1; no reliable D call. V lost 9 bases and J lost 0, with 5 bases in between. The CDR3 is 11 amino acids. Germline CDR1 reads MGHDK; CDR2 reads SYGVNS. DNA of the CDR3: TGTGCCAGTACTCTGAACACTGAAGCTTTCTTT. The encoded protein is CASTLNTEAFF.

V and J are TRBV11-3 and TRBJ2-1, with 8 nucleotides matching TRBD2. The CDR3 runs to 15 residues. V shed 3 bases and J 0 bases; nucleotides not matched to a gene: 1. Germline V lookup: CDR1 SGHNT, CDR2 YENEEA. The CDR3 loop reads CASSFRGGSYNEQFF. In nucleotides, the CDR3 is TGTGCCAGCAGCTTTCGGGGGGGCTCCTACAATGAGCAGTTCTTC.

The chain joins TRBV28 to TRBJ1-1; possible D gene TRBD1, 5 bases. In germline, CDR1 is MDHEN, CDR2 SYDVKM. The CDR3 has 14 amino acids. V lost 7 bases and J lost 3, with 15 bases in between. CDR3 loop: CASTTSGAYTEAFF. The CDR3 DNA reads as TGTGCCAGCACGACGAGCGGGGCGTACACTGAAGCTTTCTTT.

This clone has only one observation. The chain combines TRBV7-9 with TRBJ2-1, with 8 nucleotides matching TRBD1. With 5 bases clipped from V and 4 bases from J, the junction kept 7 bases outside the gene matches. CDR1 SEHNR and CDR2 FQNEAQ come from the germline V gene (reference sequence). The CDR3 sequence is 15 residues long. In DNA, the CDR3 is TGTGCCAGCAGCCCTCCCGGACAGGGTTACAATGAGCAGTTCTTC. Protein sequence: CASSPPGQGYNEQFF. Together with reference TRBV7-9 and TRBJ2-1, the CDR3 gives the full variable domain: DTGVSQNPRHKITKRGQNVTFRCDPISEHNRLYWYRQTLGQGPEFLTYFQNEAQLEKSRLLSDRFSAERPKGSFSTLEIQRTEQGDSAMYLCASSPPGQGYNEQFFGPGTRLTVL.

The chain is built from TRBV11-2 and TRBJ2-7; the match to TRBD2 covers 11 bases. This CDR3 is 16 amino acids long. V shed 0 bases and J 5 bases; nucleotides not matched to a gene: 6. Germline CDR1 SGHAT, CDR2 FQNNGV. CDR3 loop: CASSLDTSGGLHEQYF. DNA of the CDR3: TGTGCCAGCAGCTTAGATACTAGCGGGGGTCTACACGAGCAGTACTTC.

The rearrangement uses TRBV20-1 and TRBJ1-5; the match to TRBD1 covers 8 bases. V gave up 3 bases and J gave up 1 base; unmatched junction bases: 5. Germline-derived CDR1 and CDR2 are DFQATT and SNEGSKA (reference sequence). The CDR3 runs 15 residues. The CDR3 reads CSASRRTGSNQPQHF. CDR3 coding DNA: TGCAGTGCTAGTAGGCGGACAGGGAGCAATCAGCCCCAGCATTTT.

This clone appeared a few times. The chain joins TRBV5-1 to TRBJ2-7; perhaps TRBD2 as D (5 bases). Trimming shortened V by 6 bases and J by 3 bases, and 10 bases separated the two germline ends. CDR3 length equals 12 residues. CDR1 SGHRS and CDR2 YFSETQ come from the germline V gene. CDR3 bases: TGCGCCAGCAATACAGCGGACTACGAGCAGTACTTC. Translated: CASNTADYEQYF. Based on the CDR3 plus reference TRBV5-1 and TRBJ2-7, the full variable domain is KAGVTQTPRYLIKTRGQQVTLSCSPISGHRSVSWYQQTPGQGLQFLFEYFSETQRNKGNFPGRFSGRQFSNSRSEMNVSTLELGDSALYLCASNTADYEQYFGPGTRLTVT.

This chain uses TRBV1 with TRBJ2-3; TRBD2, the D gene given by the table, was not confirmed from the DNA. TRBV1 is described as a pseudogene. There are 16 residues in the CDR3. The CDR3 is CTSSQDGLADTDTQYF. The CDR3 DNA sequence: TGCACCAGCAGCCAAGATGGGCTAGCGGACACAGATACGCAGTATTTT.

This clone has only a few counts. The V gene is TRBV10-1, the J gene TRBJ2-1; 9 positions match TRBD1. This CDR3 has 13 amino acids. Germline trimming cut 5 bases from V and 10 bases from J; bases unmatched to any gene: 6. Germline-derived CDR1 and CDR2 are WNHNN and SYGVQD (reference sequence). The CDR3 nucleotides are TGCGCCAGCAGTCCCGGGACAGGGTTGGAGCAGTTCTTC. Its protein is CASSPGTGLEQFF.

The chain couples TRBV5-1 to TRBJ1-1; D remains ambiguous. V was trimmed by 3 bases and J by 1 base, leaving 16 bases between them. In germline, CDR1 is SGHRS, CDR2 YFSETQ. This CDR3 is 16 amino acids long. The CDR3 sequence: CASSSRRGGPNTEAFF. The CDR3 bases are TGCGCCAGCAGCTCCAGGCGGGGAGGGCCGAACACTGAAGCTTTCTTT. The full variable domain, with the rest looked up from reference TRBV5-1 and TRBJ1-1, is KAGVTQTPRYLIKTRGQQVTLSCSPISGHRSVSWYQQTPGQGLQFLFEYFSETQRNKGNFPGRFSGRQFSNSRSEMNVSTLELGDSALYLCASSSRRGGPNTEAFFGQGTRLTVV.

This chain links TRBV28 with TRBJ2-3; tentative D call: TRBD2 (6 bases). This CDR3 region has 15 residues. Trimming cost V 6 bases and J 1 base, with 14 bases left between them. From germline, CDR1 is MDHEN and CDR2 SYDVKM. Written as DNA, the CDR3 is TGTGCCAGCAGGCCCGGGCGGGGCCGCACAGATACGCAGTATTTT. As protein: CASRPGRGRTDTQYF.

This chain links TRBV19 with TRBJ1-2; tentatively, D is TRBD1 (5 bases). The CDR3 runs 12 residues. Germline CDR1 is LNHDA and CDR2 is SQIVND (reference sequence). Trimming left V 5 bases short and J 8 bases short, with 12 bases between. As DNA, the CDR3 is TGTGCCAGTAGTGGTGCAGGGTGGGGCTACACCTTC. Encoded protein: CASSGAGWGYTF.

The CDR3 sequence: CASSRTTDTQYF. CDR3 DNA sequence: TGTGCCAGCAGCCGTACTACAGATACGCAGTATTTT. The gene calls are TRBV7-9 and TRBJ2-3; no clear D gene. V was shortened by 5 bases and J by 3 bases, with 6 bases between the two germline ends. This CDR3 has 12 amino acids. Germline V gene data show CDR1 as SEHNR and CDR2 as FQNEAQ (reference sequence).

This chain links TRBV19 with TRBJ2-7; 9 bases are shared with TRBD1. Trimming took 7 bases from V and 1 from J; bases not matched to a gene: 8. Germline values: CDR1 LNHDA, CDR2 SQIVND (reference sequence). The CDR3 length is 15 residues. The CDR3 DNA sequence: TGTGCCAGTAAACCGGCCGGGACAGGGTCCTACGAGCAGTACTTC. Protein product: CASKPAGTGSYEQYF.

This chain connects TRBV28 to TRBJ1-2, with a possible D match to TRBD1 (6 bases). The V gene lost 6 bases and the J gene lost 2 bases, with 10 bases spanning the gap. Germline assignment: CDR1 MDHEN and CDR2 SYDVKM. The CDR3 covers 13 residues. The DNA of the CDR3 is TGTGCCAGCAGGCGGGGGCCCAACTATGGCTACACCTTC. Amino acid sequence: CASRRGPNYGYTF.

This clone is a singleton in its sample. This chain uses TRBV15 with TRBJ2-2; 8 nucleotides match TRBD1. Germline assignment: CDR1 LNHNV and CDR2 YYDKDF (reference sequence). The V segment lost 0 bases and the J segment 15 bases; nucleotides outside the gene matches: 6. The CDR3 has 13 residues. CDR3 sequence reads: CATSRDFQGAMFF. Written as DNA, the CDR3 is TGTGCCACCAGCAGAGATTTCCAGGGGGCGATGTTTTTT.

This clone was observed once. This rearrangement joins TRBV10-1 to TRBJ2-5; perhaps TRBD1 as D (5 bases). There are 14 residues in the CDR3. V was trimmed by 2 bases and J by 4 bases, leaving 11 bases between them. The germline V gene encodes CDR1 WNHNN and CDR2 SYGVQD (reference sequence). The CDR3: CASSEHGTGETQYF. The CDR3 nucleotides read TGCGCCAGCAGTGAGCACGGTACAGGAGAGACCCAGTACTTC.

This rearrangement joins TRBV9 to TRBJ1-1; possible D gene TRBD1, 5 bases. Germline loops: CDR1 SGDLS, CDR2 YYNGEE. The CDR3 length is 16 residues. The germline V and J ends were trimmed by 0 bases and 5 bases, with 17 bases remaining between them. The DNA of the CDR3 is TGTGCCAGCAGCGTAGCCCCGACGGTCTCAGGGACTGAAGCTTTCTTT. Protein product: CASSVAPTVSGTEAFF.

This sequence joins TRBV27 and TRBJ2-7; TRBD1 aligns across 9 bases. Germline trimming cut 0 bases from V and 5 bases from J; bases unmatched to any gene: 8. CDR3 length: 16 residues. The germline gives CDR1 MNHEY, CDR2 SMNVEV (reference sequence). CDR3 sequence reads: CASSLSPGTGRNEQYF. The CDR3 bases are TGTGCCAGCAGTTTATCACCCGGGACAGGGCGGAACGAGCAGTACTTC.

The chain recombines TRBV7-9 with TRBJ2-5; D perhaps matches TRBD1 (6 bases). Trimming stripped 3 bases from V and 4 bases from J, with 12 bases between. Per the germline V gene, CDR1 is SEHNR and CDR2 is FQNEAQ (reference sequence). The CDR3 length is 14 residues. CDR3 nucleotides: TGTGCCAGCAGCTTTCAGGGGCTGGGAGAGACCCAGTACTTC. This gives the protein CASSFQGLGETQYF.

Concerning this clone: The sample contains more than one DNA sequence encoding this CDR3. This chain joins TRBV5-1 and TRBJ2-7; D may be TRBD1 (6 bases). This CDR3 spans 13 amino acids. The V gene lost 2 bases and the J gene lost 2 bases, with 8 bases spanning the gap. Germline CDR1 reads SGHRS; CDR2 reads YFSETQ. As DNA, the CDR3 is TGCGCCAGCAGCTTAGGGGGTACCTACGAGCAGTACTTC. Its protein product is CASSLGGTYEQYF.

V usage is TRBV28 and J usage is TRBJ2-7; 10 bases agree with TRBD1. After removal of 10 bases from V and 2 bases from J, the junction contained 5 bases not matched to a gene. CDR1 MDHEN and CDR2 SYDVKM come from the germline V gene. The CDR3 consists of 13 residues. This chain's CDR3 is CAIRGQGAYEQYF. In DNA form, the CDR3 reads TGTGCCATCAGAGGACAGGGGGCCTACGAGCAGTACTTC.

This clone was recorded only once. This chain uses TRBV18 with TRBJ1-1, with a weak D call TRBD1 (6 bases). CDR1 is KGHSH, CDR2 LQKENI, per germline. Trimming removed 4 bases at V and 2 bases at J, with 14 bases between. This CDR3 has 15 amino acids. The CDR3 is CASSLPGQFNTEAFF. CDR3 coding DNA: TGTGCCAGCTCACTTCCCGGACAGTTTAACACTGAAGCTTTCTTT.

The chain employs TRBV28 and TRBJ1-2; 9 positions agree with TRBD1. With 3 bases clipped from V and 4 bases from J, the junction kept 9 bases outside the gene matches. CDR3 size: 16 residues. Per germline, CDR1 MDHEN and CDR2 SYDVKM. The CDR3 loop reads CASSFSKQGATYGYTF. The DNA of the CDR3 is TGTGCCAGCAGTTTTAGTAAACAGGGGGCTACCTATGGCTACACCTTC.

The J gene is TRBJ2-5, the V gene TRBV28; D might be TRBD2 (5 bases). V was clipped by 4 bases and J by 5 bases, with 23 bases between them. The V gene's germline CDR1 is MDHEN and CDR2 SYDVKM. The CDR3 has 17 residues. This CDR3 reads CASSSPGPAGKSETQYF. CDR3 in DNA: TGTGCCAGCAGTTCCCCGGGCCCAGCCGGGAAATCGGAGACCCAGTACTTC. Together with reference TRBV28 and TRBJ2-5, the CDR3 gives the full variable domain: DVKVTQSSRYLVKRTGEKVFLECVQDMDHENMFWYRQDPGLGLRLIYFSYDVKMKEKGDIPEGYSVSREKKERFSLILESASTNQTSMYLCASSSPGPAGKSETQYFGPGTRLLVL.

The rearrangement joins TRBV7-9 to TRBJ2-5, with 8 positions matching TRBD1. Per germline, CDR1 SEHNR and CDR2 FQNEAQ (reference sequence). V trimming: 5 bases; J trimming: 3 bases; junction bases outside the gene matches: 5. The CDR3 totals 14 residues. The CDR3 sequence: CASSTGQGKETQYF. In DNA form, the CDR3 reads TGTGCCAGCAGCACCGGACAGGGCAAAGAGACCCAGTACTTC. Full variable domain (outside the CDR3, taken from reference TRBV7-9 and TRBJ2-5): DTGVSQNPRHKITKRGQNVTFRCDPISEHNRLYWYRQTLGQGPEFLTYFQNEAQLEKSRLLSDRFSAERPKGSFSTLEIQRTEQGDSAMYLCASSTGQGKETQYFGPGTRLLVL.

The J gene is TRBJ2-7, the V gene TRBV28; TRBD1 matches 9 bases. The CDR3 consists of 15 residues. Germline V gene lookup returns CDR1 MDHEN and CDR2 SYDVKM. J was trimmed by 6 bases and V by 3 bases; bases with no gene match: 9. This CDR3 reads CASSLRGTGNREQYF. The CDR3 coding sequence is TGTGCCAGCAGTTTGCGAGGGACAGGGAATCGCGAGCAGTACTTC.

This chain links TRBV7-9 with TRBJ2-7; TRBD1 agrees at 10 bases. Looked up from germline, CDR1 is SEHNR and CDR2 is FQNEAQ (reference sequence). Trimming at V came to 5 bases and at J to 6 bases, leaving 10 bases not matched to a gene. The CDR3 is 15 residues long. The CDR3 DNA follows: TGTGCCAGCAGCCCCGACAGGGGGCAATTGAGCGAGCAGTACTTC. Encoded protein: CASSPDRGQLSEQYF.

This clone is a singleton in its sample. The rearrangement uses TRBV5-1 and TRBJ2-7, with 7 positions matching TRBD1. With 5 bases clipped from V and 4 bases from J, the junction kept 3 bases outside the gene matches. The CDR3 is 12 residues long. Germline lookup yields CDR1 SGHRS and CDR2 YFSETQ. CDR3 sequence (DNA): TGCGCCAGCAGGGGACAGTCATACGAGCAGTACTTC. Translation: CASRGQSYEQYF.